The 26 T cell receptor beta chains below come from one sample, sequenced in a study of T cell clonality in common variable immunodeficiency. This table comes from immunoSEQ multiplex PCR, and its TCRdb copy is limited to in-frame clones, with some not included. The sample presents around 55,000 clones, none singletons. The sequenced sample consisted of peripheral blood mononuclear cells. All receptors derive from a person between 18 and 75 years old in good health.

This clone was counted at least ten times. Read coverage stops 3 residues before the CDR3 terminus; the germline J gene supplies the remainder. V is TRBV4-2 and J is TRBJ2-7, with TRBD2 matching 8 bases. Trimming cost V 0 bases and J 1 base; bases outside gene matches: 5. This CDR3 spans 16 amino acids. Germline assignment: CDR1 LGHNA and CDR2 YNFKEQ. This CDR3 is CASSQDYTGGSYEQYF. The covered CDR3 bases are TGTGCCAGCAGCCAAGATTATACGGGGGGGTCCTACGAG.

In regard to this clone: The read terminates 3 residues before the CDR3 end, so the remaining end is supplied by the germline J gene. V gene TRBV20-1 combines with J gene TRBJ2-3, with TRBD2 matching 12 bases. CDR1 is DFQATT, CDR2 SNEGSKA, per germline (reference sequence). Trimming removed 0 bases from V and 2 bases from J; junction bases left unmatched: 9. The CDR3 runs to 18 residues. The CDR3 region is CSAREGVASGGATDTQYF. Partial CDR3 DNA: TGCAGTGCTAGAGAAGGGGTGGCTAGCGGGGGGGCCACAGATACG.

This clone showed up many times. The CDR3 extends 3 residues past the end of the read, so its final part is completed from the germline J gene. The V and J genes are TRBV7-8 and TRBJ2-5; D is possibly TRBD2 (6 bases). V was cut by 5 bases and J by 5 bases, with 24 bases left in between. Germline CDR1 and CDR2: SGHVS and FQNEAQ. The CDR3 is 17 amino acids. CDR3 loop: CASSPRVGGALFETQYF. Partial CDR3 DNA: TGTGCCAGCAGCCCTAGGGTTGGCGGGGCCCTTTTTGAGACC.

This clone was counted at least ten times. The CDR3 end is not reached by the read, which stops 3 residues before it; the germline J gene fills it in. The gene calls are TRBV19 and TRBJ1-2; a possible D gene is TRBD1 (5 bases). Germline V gene sequence: CDR1 LNHDA, CDR2 SQIVND (reference sequence). CDR3 size: 14 residues. The V gene lost 7 bases and the J gene lost 4 bases, with 16 bases spanning the gap. The CDR3 region is CASTKGPGSYGYTF. The sequenced CDR3 bases are TGTGCCAGTACGAAGGGGCCAGGTAGCTATGGC.

This clone was detected many times. CDR3 DNA (partial): TGTGCCAGCAGCTTTCAGGGAGTGGAGACC. Its translation: CASSFQGVET. The entire CDR3 protein reads CASSFQGVETQYF. The V call is TRBV7-9, the J call TRBJ2-5; D possibly uses TRBD1 or TRBD2 (5 bases each). Coverage ceases 3 residues before the CDR3 finishes, and the germline J gene fills in the end. Germline CDR1 SEHNR, CDR2 FQNEAQ (reference sequence). The CDR3 contains 13 residues. Trimming shortened V by 3 bases and J by 5 bases, and 10 bases separated the two germline ends. Full variable domain (rest looked up from reference TRBV7-9 and TRBJ2-5): DTGVSQNPRHKITKRGQNVTFRCDPISEHNRLYWYRQTLGQGPEFLTYFQNEAQLEKSRLLSDRFSAERPKGSFSTLEIQRTEQGDSAMYLCASSFQGVETQYFGPGTRLLVL.

This clone appeared many times. Coverage ceases 3 residues before the CDR3 finishes, and the germline J gene fills in the end. The chain carries TRBV11-2 and TRBJ2-7, with 7 bases fitting TRBD1. Trimming at V came to 6 bases and at J to 4 bases, leaving 3 bases not matched to a gene. Germline CDR1 reads SGHAT; CDR2 reads FQNNGV. CDR3 length equals 12 residues. The CDR3 sequence is CASRIQGYEQYF. CDR3 bases read: TGTGCCAGCAGGATACAGGGGTACGAG.

This clone was counted ten times or more. Read sequence stops 3 residues before the CDR3 end, and the germline J gene provides the missing end. V and J are TRBV5-1 and TRBJ1-2, with 7 nucleotides matching TRBD1. The CDR3 spans 15 residues. J was trimmed by 4 bases and V by 4 bases; bases with no gene match: 10. The germline gives CDR1 SGHRS, CDR2 YFSETQ. The covered CDR3 bases are TGCGCCAGCAGCGGAGGACAGACAGGGACCTATGGC. Protein product: CASSGGQTGTYG. Given in full, the CDR3 is CASSGGQTGTYGYTF.

The table lists this clone with many counts. The DNA ends 3 residues before the CDR3 does, and the rest of the CDR3 is filled in from the germline J gene. The rearrangement uses TRBV13 and TRBJ1-1, with D possibly TRBD1 on 6 matching bases. The CDR3 contains 16 residues. Trimming removed 5 bases at V and 1 base at J, with 17 bases between. Germline CDR1 reads PRHDT; CDR2 reads FYEKMQ (reference sequence). Incomplete CDR3 DNA: TGTGCCAGCAGCACCGGGGGGGGCGCGTGGAACACTGAA. This gives the protein CASSTGGGAWNTE. The CDR3 reads in full as CASSTGGGAWNTEAFF.

For this clone: A junction end diverges from the germline sequence, so it may reflect a read error. From the germline J gene comes the end of the CDR3, since the read stops 3 residues before it. The sample has other DNA sequences that encode this CDR3 too. This sequence joins TRBV5-6 and TRBJ2-3; no firm D call. This CDR3 contains 14 residues. Germline lookup yields CDR1 SGHDT and CDR2 YYEEEE. The part of the CDR3 DNA that was read is TGTGCTAGCAGTCCAGACTTAGCCGGGGATACG. Translating gives CASSPDLAGDT. The CDR3 in full is CASSPDLAGDTQYF.

About this clone: The observed sequence ends 3 residues before the CDR3 terminus, with the missing tail filled in from the germline J gene. The V call is TRBV6-2 or TRBV6-3, the J call TRBJ2-7; 13 nucleotides agree with TRBD2. The CDR3 spans 17 residues. With V trimmed by 2 bases and J by 2 bases, 6 bases remained unmatched. Germline-derived CDR1 and CDR2 are MNHEY and SVGEGT. CDR3 bases read: TGTGCCAGCAGTTACGGGGGGACTAGCGGGGTCGCCTACGAG. Translation gives CASSYGGTSGVAYE. The full CDR3 is CASSYGGTSGVAYEQYF.

With regard to this clone: The CDR3 is cut off 3 residues early in the read; its end comes from the germline J gene. The chain employs TRBV20-1 and TRBJ2-7; TRBD1 matches 10 bases. V shed 1 base, J shed 2 bases, and the junction held 2 bases outside the gene matches. The CDR3 runs 14 residues. Germline V gene data show CDR1 as DFQATT and CDR2 as SNEGSKA (reference sequence). The CDR3 DNA, read in part, is TGCAGTGCTAGAGGACAGGGGGCGACCTACGAG. This sequence encodes CSARGQGATYE. The whole CDR3 region reads CSARGQGATYEQYF.

This clone was seen ten or more times. The CDR3 extends 3 residues past the end of the read, so its final part is completed from the germline J gene. V is TRBV20-1 and J is TRBJ2-3; tentative D call: TRBD1 (6 bases). Deletions cut 6 bases from V and 6 bases from J, with 22 bases between. The V gene's germline CDR1 is DFQATT and CDR2 SNEGSKA (reference sequence). The CDR3 consists of 15 residues. Incomplete CDR3 DNA: TGCAGTGCCCCTGACAGGATCGGGTCTCCGGATACG. It codes for CSAPDRIGSPDT. The complete CDR3 reads CSAPDRIGSPDTQYF.

This clone was seen repeatedly, ten times or more. From the germline J gene comes the end of the CDR3, since the read stops 3 residues before it. This sequence joins TRBV7-2 and TRBJ2-7; no firm D call. CDR3 length: 14 amino acids. In germline, CDR1 is SGHTA, CDR2 FQGNSA. The V and J ends lost 1 base and 0 bases respectively, with 7 bases between them. CDR3 loop: CASSLVGSSYEQYF. The sequenced CDR3 bases are TGTGCCAGCAGCTTAGTGGGCAGCTCCTACGAG. The whole variable domain, remainder taken from reference TRBV7-2 and TRBJ2-7, is GAGVSQSPSNKVTEKGKDVELRCDPISGHTALYWYRQSLGQGLEFLIYFQGNSAPDKSGLPSDRFSAERTGGSVSTLTIQRTQQEDSAVYLCASSLVGSSYEQYFGPGTRLTVT.

This clone was counted at least ten times. The CDR3 goes on 3 residues after the read ends, and that part is filled in from the germline J gene. The rearrangement links TRBV5-1 to TRBJ1-2, with a possible D match to TRBD1 (5 bases). Trimming removed 0 bases at V and 4 bases at J, with 10 bases between. Per germline, CDR1 SGHRS and CDR2 YFSETQ. The CDR3 is 14 residues long. The part of the CDR3 DNA that was read is TGCGCCAGCAGCTTGGAAAACACAGGCTATGGC. It translates to CASSLENTGYG. The whole CDR3 reads CASSLENTGYGYTF.

Concerning this clone: Sequencing ends 3 residues short of the CDR3 end; the germline J gene provides the rest. This sample includes further DNA sequences coding for the same CDR3. This rearrangement joins TRBV19 to TRBJ1-5, with 11 bases lining up with TRBD1. The V gene's germline CDR1 is LNHDA and CDR2 SQIVND (reference sequence). The V gene end was trimmed by 3 bases and the J gene end by 2 bases; junction bases not matched to a gene: 6. The CDR3 runs to 17 residues. CDR3 bases read: TGTGCCAGTAGTATCGACTGGACAGGGGGCGGCAATCAGCCC. Translated: CASSIDWTGGGNQP. The entire CDR3 protein is CASSIDWTGGGNQPQHF.

This clone came up many times. The sequence runs out 3 residues before the end of the CDR3; the remainder is reconstructed from the germline J gene. The genes are TRBV7-2 and TRBJ1-1; the D gene is possibly TRBD1 (5 bases). Germline CDR1 SGHTA, CDR2 FQGNSA. Trimming removed 6 bases at V and 0 bases at J, with 14 bases between. The CDR3 spans 15 residues. The CDR3 DNA, read in part, is TGTGCCAGCAGTCAACCGGGGGAACTGAACACTGAA. Protein sequence: CASSQPGELNTE. The whole CDR3 protein is CASSQPGELNTEAFF.

Many counts were recorded for this clone. The sequenced fragment ends 3 residues before the CDR3 boundary, so the rest is inferred from the germline J gene. The rearrangement uses TRBV9 and TRBJ2-7, with a possible D match to TRBD1 (5 bases). Germline V CDR1 and CDR2: SGDLS, YYNGEE. This CDR3 has 14 amino acids. The V end was cut by 0 bases, the J end by 2 bases, with 9 bases between. CDR3 DNA (partial): TGTGCCAGCAGCGTAGGGGCAGGGCCCTACGAG. Translated, it gives CASSVGAGPYE. The full CDR3 is CASSVGAGPYEQYF.

This clone was seen at least ten times. The read comes to an end 3 residues before the CDR3 does, leaving the germline J gene to fill in the end. This chain joins TRBV20-1 and TRBJ2-3; possible D gene TRBD2, 6 bases. Trimming took 3 bases from V and 5 from J, leaving 12 bases between them. Germline-derived CDR1 and CDR2 are DFQATT and SNEGSKA (reference sequence). The length of the CDR3 is 13 residues. CDR3 sequence: CSARRRAGDTQYF. CDR3 DNA (partial): TGCAGTGCTAGGAGGAGGGCGGGAGATACG.

In its sample, this clone was seen many times. The read terminates 3 residues ahead of where the CDR3 ends, so the germline J gene completes it. This rearrangement joins TRBV18 to TRBJ1-5; the D is unclear. This CDR3 is built from 15 residues. V lost 1 base and J lost 0, with 7 bases in between. Per germline, CDR1 KGHSH and CDR2 LQKENI. The DNA read from the CDR3 is TGTGCCAGCTCACCACAGGGTTATAGCAATCAGCCC. Encoded protein: CASSPQGYSNQP. The CDR3 in full is CASSPQGYSNQPQHF.

At least ten counts were recorded for this clone. The read terminates 3 residues before the CDR3 end, so the remaining end is supplied by the germline J gene. V usage is TRBV29-1 and J usage is TRBJ2-3; either TRBD1 or TRBD2 may fit D (5 bases each). The CDR3 length is 13 residues. CDR1 and CDR2 (germline): SQVTM, ANQGSEA. Trimming took off 6 bases at V and 4 bases at J, with 14 bases between the two ends. CDR3 DNA, as far as it was read: TGCAGCGTCCCAGGGAGAAAGTCAGATACG. Residues: CSVPGRKSDT. The whole CDR3 protein reads CSVPGRKSDTQYF.

This clone has more than one count but fewer than ten. The CDR3 extends 3 residues past the end of the read, so its final part is completed from the germline J gene. V usage is TRBV7-6 and J usage is TRBJ2-2, with a weak D call TRBD1 (5 bases). CDR1 is SGHVS and CDR2 is FNYEAQ in the germline V gene. The CDR3 sequence is 16 residues long. CDR3 region: CASSLGPGPHNSPLFF. Partial CDR3 DNA: TGTGCCAGCAGCTTGGGGCCGGGCCCACATAATTCACCG.

The table lists this clone with many counts. The read terminates 3 residues before the CDR3 end, so the remaining end is supplied by the germline J gene. J is TRBJ2-5 and V is TRBV5-1; 11 positions agree with TRBD1. The CDR3 totals 15 residues. The germline V gene encodes CDR1 SGHRS and CDR2 YFSETQ. V shed 4 bases, J shed 4 bases, and the junction held 6 bases outside the gene matches. CDR3 sequence: CASSVGTGGRETQYF. Incomplete CDR3 DNA: TGCGCCAGCAGCGTTGGGACAGGGGGTCGAGAGACC.

In this sample, this clone turned up many times. The CDR3 goes on 3 residues after the read ends, and that part is filled in from the germline J gene. The chain links TRBV6-2 or TRBV6-3 to TRBJ1-1; D gene ambiguous. Germline V gene sequence: CDR1 MNHEY, CDR2 SVGEGT. V lost 3 bases and J lost 0, with 5 bases in between. The length of the CDR3 is 13 residues. CDR3 sequence reads: CASSYRVNTEAFF. CDR3 bases read: TGTGCCAGCAGTTATAGAGTGAACACTGAA.

The table lists this clone with many counts. The read gets to within 3 residues of the CDR3 end, and the germline J gene fills in the rest. The chain has TRBV6-2 or TRBV6-3 and TRBJ2-7; no definite D call. V shed 3 bases and J shed 0 bases, with 12 bases lying between them. The CDR3 is 15 amino acids. The germline gives CDR1 MNHEY, CDR2 SVGEGT. The CDR3: CASSYRAGDSYEQYF. CDR3 DNA, as far as it was read: TGTGCCAGCAGTTATAGGGCCGGCGACTCCTACGAG.

This clone occurred many times. The CDR3 goes on 3 residues after the read ends, and that part is filled in from the germline J gene. V is TRBV7-6 and J is TRBJ2-5; D gene unclear. This CDR3 is 15 amino acids long. V dropped 1 base and J dropped 7 bases, with 16 bases sitting between them. CDR1 and CDR2 (germline): SGHVS, FNYEAQ. CDR3 in amino acids: CASSLGLTLSGTQYF. Partial CDR3 DNA: TGTGCCAGCAGCTTAGGCCTGACATTATCAGGGACC.

This clone has ten or more counts. The read halts 3 residues ahead of the CDR3 end, with the missing end drawn from the germline J gene. The gene calls are TRBV6-4 and TRBJ2-3; D is ambiguous. This CDR3 is built from 15 residues. Per germline, CDR1 MRHNA and CDR2 SNTAGT. V shed 3 bases and J shed 1 base, with 11 bases lying between them. The sequenced CDR3 bases are TGTGCCAGCAGTGAAACCAGCGAGGGCACAGATACG. The encoded protein is CASSETSEGTDT. The entire CDR3 reads CASSETSEGTDTQYF.